The 10 T cell receptor beta chains below come from one sample, sequenced in a study of blood T cell repertoires in COVID-19. Sequenced by immunoSEQ multiplex PCR; TCRdb stores in-frame clones only, minus some. Of some 140,000 clones in the sample, 91% are singletons; the top ten hold approximately 0.59%. The source material was peripheral blood. The receptor set was obtained from a man over 45 with acute or convalescent COVID-19.

This clone was observed once. Written as DNA, the CDR3 is TGTGCCAGCAGCCCAAGCGGGGGGCCCCTTTATGGCTACACCTTC. Translation: CASSPSGGPLYGYTF. The rearrangement links TRBV7-2 to TRBJ1-2; a weak D match, TRBD1 (6 bases). CDR3 size: 15 residues. Per germline, CDR1 SGHTA and CDR2 FQGNSA. V lost 5 bases to trimming and J lost 5 bases, with 18 bases between them.

This chain uses TRBV28 with TRBJ2-1, with 11 bases fitting TRBD1. J lost 6 bases, V lost 5 bases, and 6 bases had no gene match. Germline lookup yields CDR1 MDHEN and CDR2 SYDVKM. The CDR3 runs 15 residues. The CDR3 coding sequence is TGTGCCAGCAGTACCGCCGGGACAGGGGGCAATGAGCAGTTCTTC. This sequence encodes CASSTAGTGGNEQFF.

This sequence joins TRBV3-1 (or the pseudogene TRBV3-2) and TRBJ1-5; unclear D gene. The CDR3 is made up of 12 amino acids. Deletions cut 0 bases from V and 6 bases from J, with 3 bases between. Germline V gene lookup returns CDR1 LGHDT and CDR2 YNNKEL (reference sequence). The chain's CDR3 is CASSQDRQPQHF. The CDR3 DNA reads TGTGCCAGCAGCCAAGATCGTCAGCCCCAGCATTTT.

This chain links TRBV28 with TRBJ2-5, with TRBD2 identical over 10 bases. CDR1 MDHEN and CDR2 SYDVKM come from the germline V gene. The V segment lost 5 bases and the J segment 4 bases; nucleotides outside the gene matches: 7. This CDR3 has 15 amino acids. Here the CDR3 DNA reads TGTGCCAGCAGTGCCGGAGCGGGGGGGCGAGAGACCCAGTACTTC. This encodes CASSAGAGGRETQYF.

The chain joins TRBV28 to TRBJ2-5; D is undetermined. Germline V CDR1 and CDR2: MDHEN, SYDVKM. The CDR3 is 12 residues long. The germline V and J ends were trimmed by 6 bases and 2 bases, with 7 bases remaining between them. CDR3: CASRADQETQYF. CDR3 sequence (DNA): TGTGCCAGCAGGGCAGATCAAGAGACCCAGTACTTC.

This sequence joins TRBV19 and TRBJ2-1, with 9 bases fitting TRBD2. Trimming removed 1 base from V and 4 bases from J; junction bases left unmatched: 5. This CDR3 has 16 amino acids. The germline CDR1 and CDR2 sequences are LNHDA and SQIVND (reference sequence). DNA for the CDR3: TGTGCCAGTAGTATAGGTGGGCGGGGGGGTTACAATGAGCAGTTCTTC. This gives the protein CASSIGGRGGYNEQFF.

The chain couples TRBV13 to TRBJ2-2; 9 bases are a match to TRBD1. With 5 bases clipped from V and 2 bases from J, the junction kept 3 bases outside the gene matches. CDR3 length equals 15 residues. Germline loops: CDR1 PRHDT, CDR2 FYEKMQ (reference sequence). CDR3 DNA sequence: TGTGCCAGCAGCAGGGACAGGGTCAACACCGGGGAGCTGTTTTTT. Protein sequence: CASSRDRVNTGELFF.

The chain is built from TRBV5-1 and TRBJ2-7, with 11 bases lining up with TRBD2. V dropped 0 bases and J dropped 1; count of bases not matched to a gene: 3. In germline, CDR1 is SGHRS, CDR2 YFSETQ. This CDR3 spans 16 amino acids. The chain's CDR3 is CASSLAGTSGSYEQYF. In DNA form, the CDR3 reads TGCGCCAGCAGCTTGGCCGGGACTAGCGGATCCTACGAGCAGTACTTC.

The genes are TRBV4-2 and TRBJ2-2; TRBD1 might be the D (6 bases). V was shortened by 1 base and J by 4 bases, with 10 bases between the two germline ends. The CDR3 contains 15 residues. The V gene's germline CDR1 is LGHNA and CDR2 YNFKEQ. CDR3 region: CASSQVLGGTGELFF. CDR3 in DNA: TGTGCCAGCAGCCAAGTTCTAGGGGGCACCGGGGAGCTGTTTTTT.

The genes are TRBV28 and TRBJ1-2; the match to TRBD1 covers 9 bases. Germline CDR1 is MDHEN and CDR2 is SYDVKM. The CDR3 totals 13 residues. With 3 bases clipped from V and 6 bases from J, the junction kept 2 bases outside the gene matches. This CDR3 reads CASSLGDRDGYTF. The CDR3 DNA is TGTGCCAGCAGTTTGGGGGACAGGGATGGCTACACCTTC.